What follows is one TCR beta chain and its context. This record comes from a study of T-cell reconstitution after alpha-beta-depleted transplantation in children. This CDR3 comprises 15 residues. V was shortened by 4 bases and J by 8 bases, with 18 bases between the two germline ends. CDR1 SGDLS and CDR2 YYNGEE come from the germline V gene. Unique molecular identifiers featured in how the TCRbeta library was prepared. TCRdb passed the PCR reads through MiXCR, listing each CDR3 protein once. The table has hundreds of thousands of distinct CDR3 sequences, around 15% seen once. The chain combines TRBV9 with TRBJ2-2, with no clear D. The source of this sequence is a boy younger than two who had a stem cell transplant for Wiskott-Aldrich syndrome, so the T cells may come from the graft donor. Sample: PBMCs, mostly from graft donor cells, taken 360 days after TCRalphabeta/CD19-depleted stem cell transplant. The CDR3 loop is CASSPSRSRGGELFF. In nucleotides, the CDR3 is TGTGCCAGCAGCCCCTCCCGTAGTCGTGGAGGGGAGCTGTTTTTT.